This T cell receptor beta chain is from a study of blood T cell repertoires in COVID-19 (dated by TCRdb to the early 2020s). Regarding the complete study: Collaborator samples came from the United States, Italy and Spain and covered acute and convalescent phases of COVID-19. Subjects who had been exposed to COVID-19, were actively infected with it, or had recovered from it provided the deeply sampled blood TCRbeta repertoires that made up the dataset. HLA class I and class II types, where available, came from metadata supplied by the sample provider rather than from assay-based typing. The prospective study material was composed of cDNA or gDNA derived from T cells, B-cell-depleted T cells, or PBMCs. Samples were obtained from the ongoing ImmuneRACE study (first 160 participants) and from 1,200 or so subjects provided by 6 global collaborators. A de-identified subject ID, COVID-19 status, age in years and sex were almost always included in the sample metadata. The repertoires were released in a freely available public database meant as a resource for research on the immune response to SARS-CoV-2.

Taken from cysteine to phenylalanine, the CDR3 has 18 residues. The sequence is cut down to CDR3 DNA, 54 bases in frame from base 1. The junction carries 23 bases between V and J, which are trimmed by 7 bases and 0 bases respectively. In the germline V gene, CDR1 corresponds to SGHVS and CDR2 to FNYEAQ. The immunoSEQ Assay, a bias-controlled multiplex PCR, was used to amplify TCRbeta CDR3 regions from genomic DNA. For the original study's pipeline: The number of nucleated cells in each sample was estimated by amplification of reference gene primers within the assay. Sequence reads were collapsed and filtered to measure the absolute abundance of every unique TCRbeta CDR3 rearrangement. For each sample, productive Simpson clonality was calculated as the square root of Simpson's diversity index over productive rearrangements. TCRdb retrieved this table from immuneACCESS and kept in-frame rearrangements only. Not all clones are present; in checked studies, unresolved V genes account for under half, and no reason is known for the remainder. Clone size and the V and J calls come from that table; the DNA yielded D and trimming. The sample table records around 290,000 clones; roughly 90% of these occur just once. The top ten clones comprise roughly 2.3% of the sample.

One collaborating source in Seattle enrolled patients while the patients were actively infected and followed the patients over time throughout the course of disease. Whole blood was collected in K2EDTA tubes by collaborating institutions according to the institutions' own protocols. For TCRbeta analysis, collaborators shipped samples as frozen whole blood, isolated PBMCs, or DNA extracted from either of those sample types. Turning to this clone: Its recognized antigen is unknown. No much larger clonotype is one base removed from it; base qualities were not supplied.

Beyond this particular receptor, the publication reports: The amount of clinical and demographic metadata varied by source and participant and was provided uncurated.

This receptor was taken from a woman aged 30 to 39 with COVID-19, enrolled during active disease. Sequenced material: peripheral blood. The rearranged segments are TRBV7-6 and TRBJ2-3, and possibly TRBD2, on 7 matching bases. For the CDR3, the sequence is CASTLRSGTPFSTDTQYF. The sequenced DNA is TGTGCCAGCACCCTTAGAAGCGGGACACCTTTTAGCACAGATACGCAGTATTTT.